A selection of T cell receptor beta chains follows, all from one sample in a study of blood T cell repertoires in COVID-19. The protocol was immunoSEQ multiplex PCR, while the TCRdb copy is restricted to in-frame clones and leaves out a portion. This sample carries over 200,000 clones, around 81% of them seen once, and the ten largest clones take 8% to 9%. The sample consisted of PBMCs or T cells enriched from blood (not recorded which). The receptors stem from a woman between 50 and 59 years old with acute COVID-19. The CDR3 runs from the conserved cysteine through the conserved F or W. The D gene is left open where the match is weak. Part of the rows lack a size; the others show once, few, many or a class for expanded clones.

TRBV27	few	TRBJ2-1	TRBD2	CASRRYGTSGRVPRSYNEQFF	TGTGCCAGCAGGCGGTATGGGACTAGCGGGAGGGTTCCCCGCTCCTACAATGAGCAGTTCTTC
TRBV5-5	-	TRBJ1-1	-	CASSFRVDTEAFF	TGTGCCAGCAGCTTTCGGGTTGACACTGAAGCTTTCTTT
TRBV6-2/TRBV6-3	once	TRBJ1-5	TRBD1	CASSYPLNSGRGLNQPQHF	TGTGCCAGCAGTTACCCATTAAATTCGGGAAGGGGGCTCAATCAGCCCCAGCATTTT
TRBV5-5	once	TRBJ1-1	-	CASSGLKAVNTEAFF	TGTGCCAGCAGCGGCCTGAAGGCGGTGAACACTGAAGCTTTCTTT
TRBV27	-	TRBJ1-1	-	CASSLWAGAGTEAFF	TGTGCCAGCAGTTTATGGGCAGGGGCTGGCACTGAAGCTTTCTTT
TRBV5-1	-	TRBJ2-3	TRBD1	CASSLTGGSTDTQYF	TGCGCCAGCAGCCTAACAGGGGGGAGCACAGATACGCAGTATTTT
TRBV12-5	once	TRBJ2-7	-	CASGNIREIPYEQYF	TGTGCTAGTGGCAATATCCGGGAGATACCATACGAGCAGTACTTC
TRBV9	-	TRBJ2-1	TRBD2	CASSVGGGTYNEQFF	TGTGCCAGCAGCGTAGGCGGGGGGACCTACAATGAGCAGTTCTTC
TRBV13	-	TRBJ2-7	TRBD1	CASSLGWGQGAAEQYF	TGTGCCAGCAGCTTAGGGTGGGGACAGGGGGCCGCCGAGCAGTACTTC
TRBV4-3	-	TRBJ2-7	TRBD1	CASSPDRGSSYEQYF	TGCGCCAGCAGCCCCGACAGGGGGAGCTCCTACGAGCAGTACTTC
TRBV23-1	-	TRBJ2-1	TRBD1	CASSQSGQGESEQFF	TGCGCCAGCAGTCAATCGGGGCAGGGGGAGAGTGAGCAGTTCTTC
TRBV4-3	-	TRBJ2-1	TRBD2	CASSQDLKRGDNNGSYNEQFF	TGCGCCAGCAGCCAAGATTTGAAGCGGGGGGACAACAACGGCTCCTACAATGAGCAGTTCTTC
TRBV18	-	TRBJ2-3	TRBD1	CASGQGNTDTQYF	TGTGCCAGCGGACAGGGGAACACAGATACGCAGTATTTT
TRBV7-2	-	TRBJ2-7	TRBD1	CASSLGTGNSYEQYF	TGTGCCAGCAGCTTAGGGACAGGCAATTCCTACGAGCAGTACTTC
TRBV2	-	TRBJ2-3	-	CASNAQGVRTDTQYF	TGTGCCAGCAACGCACAGGGAGTTCGCACAGATACGCAGTATTTT
TRBV7-2	-	TRBJ2-5	TRBD1	CASSLQQGTETQYF	TGTGCCAGCAGCTTACAACAGGGGACGGAGACCCAGTACTTC
TRBV19	-	TRBJ2-3	TRBD1	CASSALTGITDTQYF	TGTGCCAGTAGTGCATTGACAGGGATAACAGATACGCAGTATTTT
TRBV28	-	TRBJ1-5	-	CASTWGEQPQHF	TGTGCCAGCACCTGGGGGGAGCAGCCCCAGCATTTT
TRBV10-1	-	TRBJ1-1	TRBD1	CASIEGARLSMNTEAFF	TGCGCCAGCATTGAGGGGGCTCGTCTATCAATGAACACTGAAGCTTTCTTT
TRBV5-6	once	TRBJ1-1	TRBD1	CASSRQGATNTEAFF	TGTGCCAGCAGCCGCCAGGGGGCAACGAACACTGAAGCTTTCTTT
TRBV7-2	-	TRBJ2-3	TRBD2	CASSFYSGGFTDTQYF	TGTGCCAGCAGCTTTTATAGCGGGGGGTTCACAGATACGCAGTATTTT
TRBV7-8	-	TRBJ2-7	TRBD2	CASSLTSGRNAYEQYF	TGTGCCAGCAGCTTGACTAGCGGGAGGAATGCCTACGAGCAGTACTTC
TRBV15	once	TRBJ1-1	-	CATSRGGGTEAFF	TGTGCCACCAGCCGGGGGGGTGGCACTGAAGCTTTCTTT
TRBV4-3	-	TRBJ2-5	TRBD1	CASSREPDRGRSETQYF	TGCGCCAGCAGCCGAGAACCAGACAGGGGGAGGTCGGAGACCCAGTACTTC
TRBV5-1	-	TRBJ2-5	TRBD2	CASSSGTSGSQETQYF	TGCGCCAGCAGCTCCGGGACTAGCGGATCCCAAGAGACCCAGTACTTC
TRBV10-2	-	TRBJ1-2	TRBD1	CASRQGANYGYTF	TGCGCCAGTAGACAGGGGGCTAACTATGGCTACACCTTC
TRBV19	-	TRBJ2-2	TRBD2	CASSITAGVLGTGELFF	TGTGCCAGTAGTATTACAGCGGGAGTGTTGGGCACCGGGGAGCTGTTTTTT
TRBV18	-	TRBJ2-7	TRBD1	CASSPRRSGQGIYEQYF	TGTGCCAGCTCACCACGGCGGTCGGGACAGGGTATCTACGAGCAGTACTTC
TRBV12-3/TRBV12-4	-	TRBJ1-1	TRBD1	CASSPDRKEAFF	TGTGCCAGCAGTCCGGACAGGAAAGAAGCTTTCTTT
TRBV27	-	TRBJ2-7	TRBD1	CASSLLFMGQEIPYEQYF	TGTGCCAGCAGTTTACTGTTCATGGGACAGGAGATTCCCTACGAGCAGTACTTC
TRBV28	-	TRBJ1-2	-	CASRVGGGYGYTF	TGTGCCAGCAGAGTAGGGGGGGGCTATGGCTACACCTTC
TRBV18	-	TRBJ2-3	TRBD1	CASSPLPTGGNTDTQYF	TGTGCCAGCTCACCCCTACCGACAGGGGGGAACACAGATACGCAGTATTTT
TRBV28	-	TRBJ1-1	-	CASRAGPAEAFF	TGTGCCAGCAGAGCAGGGCCCGCTGAAGCTTTCTTT
TRBV29-1	few	TRBJ2-5	TRBD1	CSVDRGSGETQYF	TGCAGCGTGGACAGGGGGTCGGGGGAGACCCAGTACTTC
TRBV28	-	TRBJ2-4	TRBD2	CASSGTSGRAKNIQYF	TGTGCCAGCAGTGGGACTAGCGGGAGAGCCAAAAACATTCAGTACTTC
TRBV28	-	TRBJ2-7	TRBD1	CASEDRAIQQYF	TGTGCCTCAGAGGACAGGGCGATTCAGCAGTACTTC
TRBV6-6	-	TRBJ2-3	TRBD2	CASRGGLAGSDTQYF	TGTGCCAGCAGGGGGGGACTAGCGGGATCAGATACGCAGTATTTT
TRBV5-1	-	TRBJ2-3	-	CASSLGTRPSGDTQYF	TGCGCCAGCAGCTTAGGGACAAGGCCTTCTGGGGATACGCAGTATTTT
TRBV19	few	TRBJ2-3	-	CASSQGRTDTQYF	TGTGCCAGTAGTCAGGGTCGCACAGATACGCAGTATTTT
TRBV3-1/TRBV3-2	-	TRBJ2-6	TRBD2	CASSQDVREGPRWSGANVLTF	TGTGCCAGCAGCCAAGATGTGCGGGAGGGCCCTCGATGGTCTGGGGCCAACGTCCTGACTTTC
TRBV28	-	TRBJ1-5	-	CARGADWGNQPQHF	TGTGCCAGAGGGGCGGATTGGGGCAATCAGCCCCAGCATTTT
TRBV9	-	TRBJ2-1	TRBD2	CASSVIAGGVEQFF	TGTGCCAGCAGCGTCATAGCGGGAGGTGTTGAGCAGTTCTTC
TRBV30	-	TRBJ2-7	TRBD2	CAWSFGSGNVYEQYF	TGTGCCTGGAGTTTCGGTAGCGGGAACGTCTACGAGCAGTACTTC
TRBV24-1	-	TRBJ2-5	-	CATSDAGALRAQYF	TGTGCCACCAGTGATGCTGGGGCCCTACGAGCCCAGTACTTC
TRBV7-9	-	TRBJ2-3	TRBD1	CASSAGQGGTDTQYF	TGTGCCAGCAGCGCGGGACAGGGAGGGACAGATACGCAGTATTTT
TRBV7-2	once	TRBJ2-3	-	CASSLVREVTDTQYF	TGTGCCAGCAGCTTAGTCAGGGAAGTGACAGATACGCAGTATTTT
TRBV27	-	TRBJ1-2	-	CASSPPGRYGYTF	TGTGCCAGCAGTCCCCCCGGGAGGTATGGCTACACCTTC
TRBV7-2	-	TRBJ2-2	TRBD2	CASSSRPGTSGTGELFF	TGTGCCAGCAGCTCGCGGCCTGGGACTAGCGGGACCGGGGAGCTGTTTTTT
TRBV28	-	TRBJ2-5	TRBD2	CASRESPGLAGEETQYF	TGTGCCAGCAGAGAATCGCCGGGACTAGCGGGAGAAGAGACCCAGTACTTC
TRBV6-5	-	TRBJ2-2	-	CASGQGGTGELFF	TGTGCCAGCGGCCAGGGGGGCACCGGGGAGCTGTTTTTT
TRBV7-2	-	TRBJ2-7	TRBD1	CASSSQRLQGGPSYEQYF	TGTGCCAGCAGCTCCCAAAGGCTACAGGGGGGTCCTTCCTACGAGCAGTACTTC
TRBV19	-	TRBJ1-6	-	CASSIARSNSPLHF	TGTGCCAGTAGTATAGCTCGGAGTAATTCACCCCTCCACTTT
TRBV6-2/TRBV6-3	-	TRBJ2-7	TRBD1	CASSYQTGQSPYEQYF	TGTGCCAGCAGTTACCAAACGGGACAGTCCCCCTACGAGCAGTACTTC
TRBV7-2	-	TRBJ2-1	TRBD1	CASSFRQGASSEQFF	TGTGCCAGCAGCTTCCGACAGGGGGCGTCTAGTGAGCAGTTCTTC
TRBV6-2/TRBV6-3	-	TRBJ1-2	TRBD1	CASSYSGQGGLLDYGYTF	TGTGCCAGCAGTTACTCCGGACAGGGGGGGCTTCTGGACTATGGCTACACCTTC
TRBV10-3	once	TRBJ2-1	-	CAISEGTISNEQFF	TGTGCCATCAGTGAAGGGACAATCAGCAATGAGCAGTTCTTC
TRBV4-3	-	TRBJ1-4	TRBD1	CASSYDRAGEKLFF	TGCGCCAGCAGCTACGACAGGGCTGGGGAAAAACTGTTTTTT
TRBV24-1	-	TRBJ2-2	TRBD2	CATKGLATGELFF	TGTGCCACCAAGGGACTAGCTACCGGGGAGCTGTTTTTT
TRBV7-2	-	TRBJ2-7	TRBD2	CASSFHASGLGYEQYF	TGTGCCAGCAGCTTCCACGCTAGCGGCCTGGGCTACGAGCAGTACTTC
TRBV3-1/TRBV3-2	-	TRBJ2-2	-	CASTGTGEAGELFF	TGTGCCAGCACCGGGACTGGGGAAGCCGGGGAGCTGTTTTTT